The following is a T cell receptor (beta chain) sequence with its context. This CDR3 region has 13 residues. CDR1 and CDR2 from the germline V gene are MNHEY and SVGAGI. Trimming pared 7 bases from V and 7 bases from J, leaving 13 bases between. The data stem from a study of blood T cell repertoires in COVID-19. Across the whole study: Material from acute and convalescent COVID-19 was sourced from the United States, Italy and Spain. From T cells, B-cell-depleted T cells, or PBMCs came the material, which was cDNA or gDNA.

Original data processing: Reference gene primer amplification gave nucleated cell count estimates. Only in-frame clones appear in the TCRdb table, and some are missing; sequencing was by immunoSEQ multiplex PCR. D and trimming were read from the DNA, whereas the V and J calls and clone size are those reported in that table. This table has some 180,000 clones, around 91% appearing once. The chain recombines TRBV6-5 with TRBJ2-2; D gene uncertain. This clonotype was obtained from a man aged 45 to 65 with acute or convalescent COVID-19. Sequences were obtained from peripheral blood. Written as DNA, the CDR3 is TGTGCCAGCATCCCAGGTTTCATCGGGGAGCTGTTTTTT. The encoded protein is CASIPGFIGELFF.